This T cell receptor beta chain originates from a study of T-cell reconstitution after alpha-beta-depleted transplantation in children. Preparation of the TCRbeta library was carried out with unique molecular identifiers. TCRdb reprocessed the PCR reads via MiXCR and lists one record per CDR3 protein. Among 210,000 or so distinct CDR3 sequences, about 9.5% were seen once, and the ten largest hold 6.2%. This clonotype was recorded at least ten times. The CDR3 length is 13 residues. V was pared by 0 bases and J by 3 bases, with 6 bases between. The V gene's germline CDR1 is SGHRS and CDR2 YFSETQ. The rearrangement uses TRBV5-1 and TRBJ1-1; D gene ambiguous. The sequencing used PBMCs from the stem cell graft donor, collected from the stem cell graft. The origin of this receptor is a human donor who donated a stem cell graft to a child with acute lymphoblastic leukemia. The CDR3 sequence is CASSLVGDTEAFF. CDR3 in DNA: TGCGCCAGCAGCTTGGTGGGTGACACTGAAGCTTTCTTT.